This passage covers 29 T cell receptor beta chains from one sample sequenced in a study of cytomegalovirus exposure and HLA in healthy donors. TCRdb's copy holds only in-frame clones and misses some; the assay was immunoSEQ multiplex PCR. The table has around 130,000 clones, around 85% seen once. Sequences were obtained from PBMCs. These receptors were obtained from a woman aged 25-40 years in good health and CMV-seronegative.

The chain combines TRBV10-3 with TRBJ2-7, with D unresolved. The CDR3 has 12 amino acids. Germline CDR1 is ENHRY and CDR2 is SYGVKD. With 2 bases removed from V and 2 bases from J, the gap between germline ends came to 4 bases. In DNA form, the CDR3 reads TGTGCCATCAGTGAGATAACCTACGAGCAGTACTTC. Amino acids: CAISEITYEQYF.

This clone was counted only a few times. This chain links TRBV19 with TRBJ2-1, with a tentative D call TRBD1 (6 bases). Trimming shortened V by 3 bases and J by 0 bases, and 15 bases separated the two germline ends. Germline CDR1 LNHDA, CDR2 SQIVND (reference sequence). The CDR3 consists of 17 residues. The CDR3 is CASSILAGANSYNEQFF. As DNA, the CDR3 is TGTGCCAGTAGTATCCTGGCAGGGGCAAACTCCTACAATGAGCAGTTCTTC.

V gene TRBV25-1 combines with J gene TRBJ1-2, with TRBD1 identical over 8 bases. Germline values: CDR1 MGHDK, CDR2 SYGVNS. V shed 2 bases, J shed 8 bases, and the junction held 10 bases outside the gene matches. The CDR3 is 15 amino acids. The CDR3, as DNA: TGTGCCAGCAGTGAAAGGGGACAGGTTAGGGAAGGCTACACCTTC. Translation: CASSERGQVREGYTF.

This rearrangement joins TRBV9 to TRBJ1-5, with a weak D call TRBD1 (6 bases). The CDR3 sequence is 15 residues long. From germline, CDR1 is SGDLS and CDR2 YYNGEE. The ends were cut back, 0 bases at V and 0 bases at J, with 7 bases in the middle. CDR3 sequence reads: CASSVVGHSNQPQHF. DNA for the CDR3: TGTGCCAGCAGCGTAGTGGGACATAGCAATCAGCCCCAGCATTTT.

This sequence joins TRBV5-1 and TRBJ2-7; 7 bases fit TRBD1. Trimming took 4 bases from V and 4 from J; bases not matched to a gene: 17. CDR3 length equals 17 residues. Per germline, CDR1 SGHRS and CDR2 YFSETQ. The CDR3 loop reads CASSEGIRTGDTYEQYF. The CDR3 nucleotides are TGCGCCAGCAGCGAGGGGATTAGGACAGGCGATACTTACGAGCAGTACTTC.

The chain joins TRBV6-6 to TRBJ1-6; no clear D. V gave up 7 bases and J gave up 7 bases, with 14 bases separating them. The CDR3 totals 14 residues. CDR1 is MNHNY, CDR2 SVGAGI, per germline (reference sequence). CDR3 bases: TGTGCCAGCACCGCCGCGACGGGGAATTCACCCCTCCACTTT. It is translated as CASTAATGNSPLHF.

The rearrangement joins TRBV10-3 to TRBJ1-1; TRBD1 agrees at 9 bases. CDR1 and CDR2 from the germline V gene are ENHRY and SYGVKD. CDR3 size: 15 residues. V lost 6 bases to trimming and J lost 0 bases; unmatched junction nucleotides: 5. The CDR3 protein is CAIREGQGMNTEAFF. The CDR3 region has the DNA TGTGCCATCAGGGAAGGACAGGGGATGAACACTGAAGCTTTCTTT.

The chain carries TRBV4-1 and TRBJ2-7; TRBD1 matches at 8 bases. Germline CDR1 reads MGHRA; CDR2 reads YSYEKL. The CDR3 is made up of 19 amino acids. V lost 0 bases and J lost 4; bases outside the gene matches: 17. DNA for the CDR3: TGCGCCAGCAGCCAAGATCTCTCCGGCCAGGGGGCGGGATGGTACGAGCAGTACTTC. The encoded protein is CASSQDLSGQGAGWYEQYF.

The chain combines TRBV11-2 with TRBJ2-7; TRBD1 matches 11 bases. The CDR3 is made up of 15 amino acids. Germline V gene sequence: CDR1 SGHAT, CDR2 FQNNGV. V lost 2 bases, J lost 6 bases, and 6 bases stayed unmatched. The chain's CDR3 is CASSLIGQGAGEQYF. The CDR3, as DNA: TGTGCCAGCAGCTTAATAGGACAGGGGGCCGGCGAGCAGTACTTC. The whole variable domain, filled in from reference TRBV11-2 and TRBJ2-7, reads EAGVAQSPRYKIIEKRQSVAFWCNPISGHATLYWYQQILGQGPKLLIQFQNNGVVDDSQLPKDRFSAERLKGVDSTLKIQPAKLEDSAVYLCASSLIGQGAGEQYFGPGTRLTVT.

This clone was picked up one time. This chain joins TRBV2 and TRBJ2-2; D gene uncertain. CDR1 and CDR2 (germline): SNHLY, FYNNEI. The CDR3 runs 14 residues. V gave up 2 bases and J gave up 2 bases, with 6 bases separating them. This CDR3 reads CASSEWANTGELFF. The CDR3 DNA follows: TGTGCCAGCAGTGAATGGGCAAACACCGGGGAGCTGTTTTTT.

The chain has TRBV5-6 and TRBJ2-5; TRBD1 matches 9 bases. This CDR3 is 14 amino acids long. The junction had 10 bases not matched to a gene; V was cut back by 4 bases and J by 9 bases. The V gene's germline CDR1 is SGHDT and CDR2 YYEEEE. CDR3: CASSPGQGRGAQYF. The CDR3, as DNA: TGTGCCAGCAGCCCGGGACAGGGTCGGGGGGCCCAGTACTTC.

The V and J genes are TRBV30 and TRBJ1-2; weak D call: TRBD1 (5 bases). The CDR3 extends over 16 amino acids. Germline V gene sequence: CDR1 GTSNPN, CDR2 SVGIG (reference sequence). The V gene lost 2 bases and the J gene lost 5 bases, with 21 bases spanning the gap. CDR3 DNA: TGTGCCTGGAGTCGCATCTCCGACAGCCCGTTTTATGGCTACACCTTC. Amino acid sequence: CAWSRISDSPFYGYTF.

The gene calls are TRBV4-3 and TRBJ1-1; no definite D call. The CDR3 sequence is 13 residues long. The germline V and J ends were trimmed by 1 base and 1 base, with 4 bases remaining between them. CDR1 is LGHNA and CDR2 is YSLEER in the germline V gene. The CDR3 loop is CASSQVKNTEAFF. CDR3 bases: TGCGCCAGCAGCCAAGTCAAGAACACTGAAGCTTTCTTT.

In its sample, this clone was seen a few times. The chain carries TRBV6-4 and TRBJ2-7; 11 nucleotides match TRBD1. J lost 3 bases, V lost 10 bases, and 5 bases had no gene match. Germline V gene data show CDR1 as MRHNA and CDR2 as SNTAGT. This CDR3 region has 13 residues. The CDR3 loop reads CAKRTGGFYEQYF. CDR3 DNA sequence: TGTGCCAAAAGGACAGGGGGCTTCTACGAGCAGTACTTC.

The V gene is TRBV5-1, the J gene TRBJ1-2; the D gene is possibly TRBD1 (5 bases). Germline V gives CDR1 SGHRS, CDR2 YFSETQ. This CDR3 has 13 amino acids. With 3 bases removed from V and 6 bases from J, the gap between germline ends came to 12 bases. The CDR3 DNA reads TGCGCCAGCAGCTGGGGCCCGCGGAATGGCTACACCTTC. This sequence encodes CASSWGPRNGYTF. Using reference TRBV5-1 and TRBJ1-2 for the parts outside the CDR3, the full variable domain is KAGVTQTPRYLIKTRGQQVTLSCSPISGHRSVSWYQQTPGQGLQFLFEYFSETQRNKGNFPGRFSGRQFSNSRSEMNVSTLELGDSALYLCASSWGPRNGYTFGSGTRLTVV.

The chain combines TRBV7-3 with TRBJ2-1; TRBD2 agrees at 8 bases. V lost 5 bases, J lost 0 bases, and 3 bases stayed unmatched. Germline assignment: CDR1 SGHTA and CDR2 FQGTGA. This CDR3 contains 15 residues. The CDR3 protein is CASSISGDSYNEQFF. The DNA for the CDR3 is TGTGCCAGCAGCATTAGCGGGGACTCCTACAATGAGCAGTTCTTC.

The J gene is TRBJ1-2, the V gene TRBV5-6; 7 nucleotides agree with TRBD1. CDR1 SGHDT and CDR2 YYEEEE come from the germline V gene. Trimming removed 0 bases from V and 8 bases from J; junction bases left unmatched: 13. This CDR3 comprises 16 residues. The DNA for the CDR3 is TGTGCCAGCAGCTTGGGGGACAGCAGTACTCTTGGAGGCTACACCTTC. Protein sequence: CASSLGDSSTLGGYTF.

The CDR3 coding sequence is TGTGCCAGCAGCCCGGGACAGGGAGCTAATTCACCCCTCCACTTT. This codes for CASSPGQGANSPLHF. V is TRBV11-3 and J is TRBJ1-6; 9 bases agree with TRBD1. This CDR3 is built from 15 residues. The V gene end was trimmed by 5 bases and the J gene end by 6 bases; junction bases not matched to a gene: 5. Looked up from germline, CDR1 is SGHNT and CDR2 is YENEEA.

The gene calls are TRBV6-6 and TRBJ2-1; no reliable D call. Germline V gene sequence: CDR1 MNHNY, CDR2 SVGAGI (reference sequence). The CDR3 has 14 amino acids. Trimming stripped 8 bases from V and 6 bases from J, with 17 bases between. CDR3 residues: CASRFSSQINEQFF. The CDR3 DNA follows: TGTGCCAGCCGCTTTAGCTCGCAAATCAATGAGCAGTTCTTC.

CDR3 coding DNA: TGCGCCAGCAGGACGGGGGGCACAGATACGCAGTATTTT. Residues: CASRTGGTDTQYF. This chain connects TRBV5-1 to TRBJ2-3; TRBD2 might be the D (6 bases). Germline loops: CDR1 SGHRS, CDR2 YFSETQ. With 5 bases removed from V and 1 base from J, the gap between germline ends came to 8 bases. The CDR3 runs 13 residues.

In nucleotides, the CDR3 is TGTGCCAGCAGCCAAGCCAATCCTTTACTAGCGGAGGATGAGGACGAGCAGTACTTC. Its protein is CASSQANPLLAEDEDEQYF. J is TRBJ2-7 and V is TRBV4-2; 8 bases are a match to TRBD2. CDR1 is LGHNA, CDR2 YNFKEQ, per germline. Unmatched junction bases numbered 19, after V lost 1 base and J lost 5 bases. The CDR3 spans 19 residues.

This sequence joins TRBV6-1 and TRBJ2-7, with 8 bases matching TRBD2. The V gene end was trimmed by 7 bases and the J gene end by 4 bases; junction bases not matched to a gene: 6. This CDR3 has 13 amino acids. The germline CDR1 and CDR2 sequences are MNHNS and SASEGT. CDR3: CASKERGTYEQYF. The CDR3 DNA sequence: TGTGCCAGCAAAGAGCGGGGGACATACGAGCAGTACTTC.

V and J are TRBV5-1 and TRBJ2-5, with 12 nucleotides matching TRBD1. The junction had 4 bases not matched to a gene; V was cut back by 1 base and J by 0 bases. Germline V lookup: CDR1 SGHRS, CDR2 YFSETQ. This CDR3 contains 17 residues. The CDR3 coding sequence is TGCGCCAGCAGCTTGAGGGGACAGGGGGCCTACCAAGAGACCCAGTACTTC. Translated, it gives CASSLRGQGAYQETQYF.

The chain couples TRBV21-1 to TRBJ2-7; the D call of TRBD1 is as the table states it, not checked on the DNA. TRBV21-1 is a documented pseudogene. The CDR3 totals 17 residues. The CDR3 sequence: CASSNPKTGGVSYEQYF. Here the CDR3 DNA reads TGTGCCAGCAGCAACCCGAAGACAGGGGGGGTCTCCTACGAGCAGTACTTC.

This CDR3 is CASSWGPTAGRGELFF. DNA of the CDR3: TGTGCCAGCAGCTGGGGGCCCACAGCGGGGCGCGGGGAGCTGTTTTTT. The rearrangement uses TRBV5-4 and TRBJ2-2; a possible D gene is TRBD2 (7 bases). V lost 3 bases, J lost 7 bases, and 19 bases lay in between. The CDR3 is 16 residues long. The germline gives CDR1 SGHNT, CDR2 YYREEE (reference sequence).

This chain joins TRBV2 and TRBJ1-1; 9 nucleotides match TRBD1. Germline V lookup: CDR1 SNHLY, CDR2 FYNNEI. The length of the CDR3 is 16 residues. Trimming took 6 bases from V and 0 from J; bases not matched to a gene: 8. This chain's CDR3 is CASSPRTGALNTEAFF. The CDR3 DNA reads as TGTGCCAGCAGCCCTCGGACAGGGGCCTTGAACACTGAAGCTTTCTTT.

This chain uses TRBV7-2 with TRBJ1-2; 9 nucleotides line up with TRBD1. Germline V gene lookup returns CDR1 SGHTA and CDR2 FQGNSA. V dropped 5 bases and J dropped 4; count of bases not matched to a gene: 8. The CDR3 has 15 residues. This CDR3 reads CASSPRDRVSYGYTF. CDR3 sequence (DNA): TGTGCCAGCAGCCCCCGGGACAGGGTATCCTATGGCTACACCTTC.

This chain joins TRBV19 and TRBJ1-4, with TRBD1 as a possible D gene (5 bases). Per germline, CDR1 LNHDA and CDR2 SQIVND (reference sequence). The CDR3 extends over 16 amino acids. V dropped 5 bases and J dropped 2 bases, with 15 bases sitting between them. The CDR3 spells CASSRLRGGTNEKLFF. Written as DNA, the CDR3 is TGTGCCAGTAGTCGTCTCCGGGGGGGGACTAATGAAAAACTGTTTTTT.

J is TRBJ2-2 and V is TRBV27, with no clear D. V lost 3 bases and J 1 base, leaving 6 bases between the germline ends. The germline V gene has CDR1 MNHEY and CDR2 SMNVEV (reference sequence). There are 14 residues in the CDR3. As DNA, the CDR3 is TGTGCCAGCAGTTTCTCGGGGAACACCGGGGAGCTGTTTTTT. Its translation: CASSFSGNTGELFF.